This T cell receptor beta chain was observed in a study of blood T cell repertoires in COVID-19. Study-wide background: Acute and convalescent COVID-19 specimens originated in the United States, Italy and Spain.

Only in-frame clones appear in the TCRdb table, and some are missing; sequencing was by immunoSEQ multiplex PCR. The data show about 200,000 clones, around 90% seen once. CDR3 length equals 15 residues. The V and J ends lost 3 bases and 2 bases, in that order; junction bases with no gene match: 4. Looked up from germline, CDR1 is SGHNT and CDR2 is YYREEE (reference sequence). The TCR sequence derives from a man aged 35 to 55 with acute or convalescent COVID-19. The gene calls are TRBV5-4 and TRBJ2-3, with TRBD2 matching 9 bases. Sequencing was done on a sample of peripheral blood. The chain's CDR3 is CASSSSGANTDTQYF. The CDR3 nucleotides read TGTGCCAGCAGCTCTAGCGGGGCGAACACAGATACGCAGTATTTT.